The 21 T cell receptor beta chains below were found in one sample sequenced in a study of blood T cell repertoires in COVID-19. The table came from immunoSEQ multiplex PCR; TCRdb's copy has only in-frame clones and leaves some out. The sample yields 100,000 to 150,000 clones, about 79% seen once. Sequences were obtained from peripheral blood. Receptors were obtained from a woman between 50 and 59 years old with acute or convalescent COVID-19.

J is TRBJ1-5 and V is TRBV10-2; 7 bases line up with TRBD1. Germline CDR1 reads WSHSY; CDR2 reads SAAADI. V trimming: 4 bases; J trimming: 3 bases; junction bases outside the gene matches: 6. The CDR3 has 15 amino acids. For the CDR3, the DNA is TGCGCCAGCAGTGTTAGCAGGGGGAACAATCAGCCCCAGCATTTT. Encoded protein: CASSVSRGNNQPQHF.

This chain joins TRBV3-1 (or the pseudogene TRBV3-2) and TRBJ2-1; 9 bases line up with TRBD1. CDR3 size: 21 residues. With 0 bases clipped from V and 4 bases from J, the junction kept 19 bases outside the gene matches. Germline V gene sequence: CDR1 LGHDT, CDR2 YNNKEL (reference sequence). This CDR3 reads CASSQDRGTGFGPPIYNEQFF. As DNA, the CDR3 is TGTGCCAGCAGCCAAGATCGGGGGACAGGGTTCGGCCCGCCCATTTACAATGAGCAGTTCTTC.

This clone was counted once. The chain recombines TRBV3-1 (or the pseudogene TRBV3-2) with TRBJ1-2, with D tentatively TRBD1 (6 bases). The V end was cut by 0 bases, the J end by 5 bases, with 10 bases between. CDR1 is LGHDT and CDR2 is YNNKEL in the germline V gene (reference sequence). The CDR3 runs to 14 residues. This CDR3 reads CASSQDRTGYGYTF. CDR3 coding DNA: TGTGCCAGCAGCCAAGATCGTACAGGGTATGGCTACACCTTC.

The chain is built from TRBV9 and TRBJ2-2; 10 bases align to TRBD1. Losses at the gene ends were 0 bases for V and 4 bases for J; bases not matched to a gene: 3. The CDR3 sequence is 16 residues long. The germline gives CDR1 SGDLS, CDR2 YYNGEE. DNA of the CDR3: TGTGCCAGCAGCGTAGAGACAGGGGGCGTCACCGGGGAGCTGTTTTTT. It translates to CASSVETGGVTGELFF.

The chain uses TRBV6-5 and TRBJ1-1; 10 bases fit TRBD1. This CDR3 contains 15 residues. Per the germline V gene, CDR1 is MNHEY and CDR2 is SVGAGI. The J segment lost 3 bases and the V segment lost 2 bases, leaving 3 bases of the junction unmatched. The CDR3 DNA reads TGTGCCAGCAGTTACCGAGGGACAGGGGACACTGAAGCTTTCTTT. Translation gives CASSYRGTGDTEAFF.

The CDR3, as DNA: TGTGCCAGCAGCTTAGATGGACAGAGCTCCTACGAGCAGTACTTC. Its translation: CASSLDGQSSYEQYF. V is TRBV11-3 and J is TRBJ2-7, with D perhaps TRBD1 (6 bases). V lost 0 bases to trimming and J lost 0 bases, with 9 bases between them. The CDR3 consists of 15 residues. Germline lookup yields CDR1 SGHNT and CDR2 YENEEA.

The chain couples TRBV5-5 to TRBJ1-2; 10 bases map to TRBD1. Germline CDR1 reads SGHKS; CDR2 reads YYEKEE (reference sequence). V shed 5 bases, J shed 8 bases, and the junction held 3 bases outside the gene matches. The CDR3 consists of 12 residues. The CDR3 nucleotides are TGTGCCAGCAGGATGACAGGGGGCGGCTACACCTTC. Protein: CASRMTGGGYTF. Combining the CDR3 with reference TRBV5-5 and TRBJ1-2 gives the whole variable domain DAGVTQSPTHLIKTRGQQVTLRCSPISGHKSVSWYQQVLGQGPQFIFQYYEKEERGRGNFPDRFSARQFPNYSSELNVNALLLGDSALYLCASRMTGGGYTFGSGTRLTVV.

The chain couples TRBV30 to TRBJ1-3; 7 positions match TRBD1. V lost 0 bases, J lost 2 bases, and 1 base stayed unmatched. The CDR3 runs 14 residues. Germline V CDR1 and CDR2: GTSNPN, SVGIG (reference sequence). CDR3 DNA: TGTGCCTGGAGTGTAGGGACAGCTGGAAACACCATATATTTT. Protein sequence: CAWSVGTAGNTIYF.

This chain connects TRBV6-5 to TRBJ1-1, with TRBD1 as a possible D gene (5 bases). This CDR3 is built from 14 residues. Trimming removed 6 bases from V and 0 bases from J, with 11 bases in between. The germline V gene has CDR1 MNHEY and CDR2 SVGAGI. The CDR3: CASSTGTLNTEAFF. In nucleotides, the CDR3 is TGTGCCAGCAGCACCGGGACTTTGAACACTGAAGCTTTCTTT.

The chain recombines TRBV7-2 with TRBJ1-2; D might be TRBD1 (5 bases). The germline V gene encodes CDR1 SGHTA and CDR2 FQGNSA. CDR3 length equals 12 residues. V lost 6 bases, J lost 4 bases, and 9 bases lay in between. The CDR3 nucleotides are TGTGCCAGCAGTTGGGGACTCTATGGCTACACCTTC. Its translation is CASSWGLYGYTF.

This clone was detected only a few times. The chain combines TRBV30 with TRBJ1-2, with TRBD1 matching 11 bases. This CDR3 spans 15 amino acids. V lost 4 bases to trimming and J lost 3 bases; unmatched junction nucleotides: 7. From germline, CDR1 is GTSNPN and CDR2 SVGIG (reference sequence). CDR3 residues: CAWKIGQGAYYGYTF. Here the CDR3 DNA reads TGTGCCTGGAAGATCGGACAGGGGGCATACTATGGCTACACCTTC.

This clone was detected once. This chain joins TRBV6-5 and TRBJ2-1; tentatively, D is TRBD2 (5 bases). The germline gives CDR1 MNHEY, CDR2 SVGAGI. V was shortened by 0 bases and J by 8 bases, with 14 bases between the two germline ends. The CDR3 covers 15 residues. DNA for the CDR3: TGTGCCAGCAGTTACTCCCCTCGGGGTAGGGATGAGCAGTTCTTC. Translated, it gives CASSYSPRGRDEQFF.

The rearrangement joins TRBV19 to TRBJ1-2; D uncertain. The CDR3 loop spans 13 amino acids. Trimming took 6 bases from V and 4 from J, leaving 12 bases between them. Germline-derived CDR1 and CDR2 are LNHDA and SQIVND (reference sequence). CDR3 region: CASRFVSSYGYTF. The CDR3 coding sequence is TGTGCCAGTAGGTTCGTTTCCTCCTATGGCTACACCTTC.

This clone was detected a few times. CDR3 DNA sequence: TGTGCCTGGAACCGGGACTTTAACACTGAAGCTTTCTTT. Its protein product is CAWNRDFNTEAFF. V and J are TRBV30 and TRBJ1-1; the D gene is possibly TRBD1 (5 bases). Between the trimmed V and J ends, which lost 4 bases and 2 bases, there was a span of 11 bases. CDR1 is GTSNPN and CDR2 is SVGIG in the germline V gene (reference sequence). This CDR3 is built from 13 residues. The complete variable domain, with remaining parts taken from reference TRBV30 and TRBJ1-1, reads SQTIHQWPATLVQPVGSPLSLECTVEGTSNPNLYWYRQAAGRGLQLLFYSVGIGQISSEVPQNLSASRPQDRQFILSSKKLLLSDSGFYLCAWNRDFNTEAFFGQGTRLTVV.

This clone occurred a few times. The V gene is TRBV24-1, the J gene TRBJ1-2; possibly TRBD1 for D (6 bases). V lost 2 bases and J 4 bases, leaving 10 bases between the germline ends. There are 14 residues in the CDR3. CDR1 and CDR2 (germline): KGHDR, SFDVKD. The CDR3 region is CATSDSRGSYGYTF. CDR3 DNA sequence: TGTGCCACCAGTGATTCCAGGGGCTCCTATGGCTACACCTTC.

The J gene is TRBJ2-1, the V gene TRBV9, with D unresolved. The CDR3 covers 11 residues. V gave up 3 bases and J gave up 6 bases, with 4 bases separating them. CDR1 and CDR2 (germline): SGDLS, YYNGEE. In DNA, the CDR3 is TGTGCCAGCAGCGCAGGCAATGAGCAGTTCTTC. It specifies CASSAGNEQFF.

This clone was counted a single time. The chain combines TRBV29-1 with TRBJ2-1, with 9 bases matching TRBD1. J gave up 5 bases and V 8 bases, and 13 bases lay outside the gene matches. The germline CDR1 and CDR2 sequences are SQVTM and ANQGSEA. This CDR3 is built from 15 residues. CDR3: CSSTAGTGINNEQFF. The CDR3 DNA reads as TGCAGCTCCACCGCCGGGACAGGGATCAACAATGAGCAGTTCTTC.

V gene TRBV5-6 combines with J gene TRBJ2-6; 7 bases fit TRBD1. The CDR3 length is 13 residues. The junction had 7 bases not matched to a gene; V was cut back by 3 bases and J by 13 bases. In germline, CDR1 is SGHDT, CDR2 YYEEEE. The CDR3 loop reads CASSSNTDRVLTF. The CDR3 DNA reads as TGTGCCAGCAGCTCGAACACGGACAGGGTCCTGACTTTC. The full variable domain, with the rest looked up from reference TRBV5-6 and TRBJ2-6, is DAGVTQSPTHLIKTRGQQVTLRCSPKSGHDTVSWYQQALGQGPQFIFQYYEEEERQRGNFPDRFSGHQFPNYSSELNVNALLLGDSALYLCASSSNTDRVLTFGAGSRLTVL.

This chain uses TRBV30 with TRBJ1-4, with D maybe TRBD1 (5 bases). The CDR3 spans 14 residues. The V and J ends lost 2 bases and 4 bases respectively, with 11 bases between them. CDR1 GTSNPN and CDR2 SVGIG come from the germline V gene (reference sequence). The CDR3 DNA reads TGTGCCTGGAGTTTCGACAGAAATAATGAAAAACTGTTTTTT. It translates to CAWSFDRNNEKLFF. The full variable domain, its missing parts supplied by reference TRBV30 and TRBJ1-4, is SQTIHQWPATLVQPVGSPLSLECTVEGTSNPNLYWYRQAAGRGLQLLFYSVGIGQISSEVPQNLSASRPQDRQFILSSKKLLLSDSGFYLCAWSFDRNNEKLFFGSGTQLSVL.

This clone appeared a single time. J is TRBJ1-1 and V is TRBV7-9; no definite D call. The CDR3 has 16 residues. Germline-derived CDR1 and CDR2 are SEHNR and FQNEAQ (reference sequence). V dropped 2 bases and J dropped 2 bases, with 15 bases sitting between them. The CDR3 nucleotides are TGTGCCAGCAGCTTATATTTGTCGGGTCCCAACACTGAAGCTTTCTTT. Translation gives CASSLYLSGPNTEAFF.

J is TRBJ1-1 and V is TRBV2, with D possibly being TRBD1 (5 bases). The CDR3 is 13 amino acids. Germline V lookup: CDR1 SNHLY, CDR2 FYNNEI. The V end lost 6 bases, the J end lost 1 base, and 9 bases lay between the germline ends. The CDR3 nucleotides read TGTGCCAGCAGCTATGGACAGAACACTGAAGCTTTCTTT. This gives the protein CASSYGQNTEAFF.